A selection of T cell receptor beta chains follows, all from one sample in a study of blood T cells in healthy people across ages. Via MiXCR, TCRdb re-called the 5' RACE reads, giving one row per CDR3 protein. Here the sample spans some 1,800,000 distinct CDR3 sequences, 39% being singletons. The sample consisted of blood. The source of these receptors is a human donor in good health. The CDR3 runs from the conserved cysteine through the conserved F or W. Each record gives: clone size, V gene, D gene, J gene, CDR3 protein, CDR3 DNA. The D gene is left open where the match is weak. Clone size is given for some rows only: seen once, a few or many times, or a class if the clone is expanded.

.	TRBV10-3	.	TRBJ2-1	CAISESTANIEQFF	TGTGCCATCAGTGAGTCTACAGCCAATATCGAGCAGTTCTTC
.	TRBV6-2/TRBV6-3	TRBD1	TRBJ1-2	CASRTGQAFGVYGYTF	TGTGCCAGCAGGACGGGACAGGCCTTTGGGGTCTATGGCTACACCTTC
.	TRBV29-1	.	TRBJ2-4	CSVGQRENIQYF	TGCAGCGTGGGACAGCGGGAAAACATTCAGTACTTC
.	TRBV3-1	.	TRBJ1-2	CASSLGHQTYTF	TGTGCCAGCAGCCTCGGTCACCAGACTTACACCTTC
.	TRBV7-7	.	TRBJ2-2	CASSPNRNTGELFF	TGTGCTAGCAGCCCAAACAGGAACACCGGGGAGCTGTTTTTT
.	TRBV28	.	TRBJ1-5	CASRVFDQPQHF	TGTGCCAGCAGGGTTTTCGATCAGCCCCAGCATTTT
few	TRBV9	.	TRBJ2-3	CASSVTQWGGVTDTQYF	TGTGCCAGCAGCGTAACCCAGTGGGGAGGAGTCACAGATACGCAGTATTTT
few	TRBV25-1	TRBD1	TRBJ2-5	CASTGTGTGQETQYF	TGTGCCAGCACCGGGACAGGGACAGGACAAGAGACCCAGTACTTC
.	TRBV20-1	TRBD1	TRBJ1-2	CSAREGTGGGYGYTF	TGCAGTGCTAGAGAGGGGACAGGGGGCGGCTATGGCTACACCTTC
.	TRBV20-1	.	TRBJ2-1	CSASWANNEQFF	TGCAGTGCTAGTTGGGCGAACAATGAGCAGTTCTTC
few	TRBV20-1	TRBD2	TRBJ2-1	CSAPGGWENEQFF	TGCAGTGCTCCGGGGGGGTGGGAAAATGAGCAGTTCTTC
.	TRBV2	TRBD2	TRBJ2-7	CASSDLRTSGVGQYF	TGTGCCAGCAGTGATCTTCGGACTAGCGGAGTGGGGCAGTACTTC
.	TRBV3-1	.	TRBJ1-4	CASSTGTSAEKLFF	TGTGCCAGCAGTACCGGGACTTCAGCCGAAAAACTGTTTTTT
few	TRBV5-1	TRBD1	TRBJ2-3	CASSLIQGAVGTQYF	TGCGCCAGCAGCTTAATTCAGGGGGCGGTCGGTACGCAGTATTTT
many	TRBV13	.	TRBJ1-6	CASSQENSPLHF	TGTGCCAGCAGCCAGGAGAATTCACCCCTCCACTTT
.	TRBV7-9	.	TRBJ1-4	CASSLGQRDLFF	TGTGCCAGCAGCTTAGGCCAGCGGGACCTTTTTTTT
.	TRBV7-9	.	TRBJ2-7	CASSLPAGSDEQYF	TGTGCCAGCAGCTTACCCGCGGGATCGGACGAGCAGTACTTC
.	TRBV11-2	.	TRBJ2-5	CASSGYREGETQYF	TGTGCCAGCAGCGGATACAGGGAGGGTGAGACCCAGTACTTC
.	TRBV24-1	TRBD2	TRBJ2-1	CATSDPGLAGGQSSYNEQFF	TGTGCCACCAGTGATCCCGGACTAGCGGGGGGCCAAAGCTCCTACAATGAGCAGTTCTTC
.	TRBV4-1	TRBD2	TRBJ2-7	CASSHGFSGGRAYEQYF	TGCGCCAGCAGCCATGGTTTTAGCGGGGGTCGGGCCTACGAGCAGTACTTC
.	TRBV4-1	.	TRBJ2-7	CASSQERQAEQYF	TGCGCCAGCAGCCAGGAACGACAGGCCGAGCAGTACTTC
.	TRBV29-1	.	TRBJ1-1	CSVHPQGGGTEAFF	TGCAGCGTTCACCCTCAGGGAGGGGGAACTGAAGCTTTCTTT
few	TRBV7-2	TRBD2	TRBJ2-7	CASSPLAGGRYEQYF	TGTGCCAGCAGCCCCCTAGCGGGGGGCCGCTACGAGCAGTACTTC
many	TRBV7-2	.	TRBJ2-5	CASSSFVFETQYF	TGTGCCAGCAGCTCTTTCGTATTCGAGACCCAGTACTTC
.	TRBV15	.	TRBJ2-5	CATSRWMQETQYF	TGTGCCACCAGCAGGTGGATGCAAGAGACCCAGTACTTC
.	TRBV28	.	TRBJ2-1	CASSLSGVVQFF	TGTGCCAGCAGTTTATCAGGGGTAGTGCAGTTCTTC
.	TRBV12-3/TRBV12-4	TRBD1	TRBJ1-2	CASSETDRDRLYGYTF	TGTGCCAGCAGTGAAACCGACAGGGACCGACTCTATGGCTACACCTTC
few	TRBV5-5	.	TRBJ1-2	CASSLADFYGYTF	TGTGCCAGCAGCTTGGCTGATTTCTATGGCTACACCTTC
.	TRBV7-2	.	TRBJ1-2	CASSSLGGSYYGYTF	TGTGCCAGCAGCTCCCTCGGGGGGTCCTACTATGGCTACACCTTC
.	TRBV11-2	.	TRBJ2-3	CASSLHGGLVYF	TGTGCCAGCAGCTTACACGGAGGATTGGTGTATTTT
.	TRBV12-3/TRBV12-4	.	TRBJ2-7	CASSFLPGNEQYF	TGTGCCAGCAGTTTTCTGCCTGGGAACGAGCAGTACTTC
.	TRBV29-1	TRBD1	TRBJ1-2	CSVDSIGTGDSTQGEAGYTF	TGCAGCGTTGATTCCATAGGGACAGGGGACTCGACGCAGGGTGAGGCTGGCTACACCTTC
.	TRBV20-1	TRBD2	TRBJ2-1	CSASELAGLNEQFF	TGCAGTGCTAGTGAACTAGCGGGCCTCAATGAGCAGTTCTTC
.	TRBV12-3/TRBV12-4	TRBD1	TRBJ2-7	CASSYRGHEQYF	TGTGCCAGCAGTTACAGGGGCCACGAGCAGTACTTC
once	TRBV7-2	TRBD2	TRBJ2-5	CASSRSPVRGGGETQYF	TGTGCCAGCAGTAGGAGCCCGGTGCGGGGGGGAGGAGAGACCCAGTACTTC
.	TRBV4-1	.	TRBJ2-4	CASSQRLETKNIQYF	TGCGCCAGCAGCCAGCGACTAGAGACCAAAAACATTCAGTACTTC